The 10 T cell receptor beta chains below were found in one sample sequenced in a study of T cells in Graves' hyperthyroidism and ophthalmopathy (dated by TCRdb to the late 2010s). Libraries were made using multiplex PCR. Instrument used: Illumina HiSeq 2000. The TCR beta CDR3 regions were amplified from the RNA transcripts. The TCR CDR3 was subjected to a first round of RT-PCR using the HTBI primer set and the Qiagen OneStep RT-PCR kit. The public reads were quality trimmed at Q25 with fastp and then assembled into clones with MiXCR by TCRdb, keeping productive beta chains. Identical CDR3 proteins give one entry, which carries the most common genes and DNA. In this sample the table shows 550,000 to 600,000 distinct CDR3 sequences, approximately 15% of which occur a single time. In total, the top ten clones hold 15% to 20% of the sample. The sample was blood. Receptors originate from a woman aged 18-35 years with Graves' hyperthyroidism.

About this clonotype itself: The conserved phenylalanine or tryptophan is not found at the CDR3 terminus, so this likely reflects a read error. The chain recombines TRBV7-2 with TRBJ2-7, with D possibly being TRBD2 (5 bases). Trimming took 8 bases from V and 4 from J, leaving 9 bases between them. The CDR3 contains 11 residues. Germline-derived CDR1 and CDR2 are SGHTA and FQGNSA. The DNA of the CDR3 is TGTGCCAGCGCTAGCAGGTACGAGCAGTACCTC. It encodes CASASRYEQYL.

This clonotype was seen a handful of times. The V and J genes are TRBV5-1 and TRBJ1-1; the D is unclear. Germline lookup yields CDR1 SGHRS and CDR2 YFSETQ. Trimming shortened V by 4 bases and J by 5 bases, and 18 bases separated the two germline ends. The CDR3 is made up of 15 amino acids. Written as DNA, the CDR3 is TGCGCCAGCAGCCTCAACGCGGGGTTGGGAACTGAAGCTTTCTTT. It encodes CASSLNAGLGTEAFF. The full variable domain, rest sourced from reference TRBV5-1 and TRBJ1-1, is KAGVTQTPRYLIKTRGQQVTLSCSPISGHRSVSWYQQTPGQGLQFLFEYFSETQRNKGNFPGRFSGRQFSNSRSEMNVSTLELGDSALYLCASSLNAGLGTEAFFGQGTRLTVV.

The sample holds many counts of this clonotype. This sequence joins TRBV28 and TRBJ2-5; D unresolved. Between the trimmed V and J ends, which lost 2 bases and 5 bases, there was a span of 15 bases. Germline V CDR1 and CDR2: MDHEN, SYDVKM. This CDR3 comprises 15 residues. The CDR3 is CASSLGLENLETQYF. The CDR3 bases are TGTGCCAGCAGTTTAGGTCTTGAAAACTTGGAGACCCAGTACTTC.

J is TRBJ2-7 and V is TRBV2; TRBD1 matches at 7 bases. Germline CDR1 and CDR2: SNHLY and FYNNEI. The trim removed 5 bases at V and 6 bases at J, leaving 10 bases unmatched. The CDR3 length is 14 residues. CDR3 amino acids: CASSQNRGQSEQYF. CDR3 in DNA: TGTGCCAGCAGTCAAAACAGGGGTCAGAGCGAGCAGTACTTC.

The table lists this clonotype with a few counts. The gene calls are TRBV19 and TRBJ2-1; D gene ambiguous. The CDR3 loop spans 16 amino acids. Germline-derived CDR1 and CDR2 are LNHDA and SQIVND (reference sequence). V was trimmed by 5 bases and J by 1 base, leaving 15 bases between them. The CDR3 region has the DNA TGTGCCAGTAGTCCGACCACAGCAGGTTCCTACAATGAGCAGTTCTTC. Residues: CASSPTTAGSYNEQFF.

This clonotype was counted between two and nine times. V is TRBV12-5 and J is TRBJ2-7; D call uncertain. The CDR3 is 13 residues long. The V end was cut by 2 bases, the J end by 1 base, with 6 bases between. The germline CDR1 and CDR2 sequences are LGHNT and FRNRAP. CDR3 bases: TGTGCTAGTGGTTTGAGGAGATCCTACGAGCAGTACTTC. Translating it yields CASGLRRSYEQYF.

This chain connects TRBV7-9 to TRBJ1-4, with a weak D call TRBD1 (5 bases). The CDR3 contains 16 residues. Germline CDR1 is SEHNR and CDR2 is FQNEAQ (reference sequence). V gave up 5 bases and J gave up 4 bases, with 17 bases separating them. The CDR3 here is CASSDDPGRLNEKLFF. In nucleotides, the CDR3 is TGTGCCAGCAGCGACGACCCGGGACGCCTTAATGAAAAACTGTTTTTT. Based on the CDR3 plus reference TRBV7-9 and TRBJ1-4, the full variable domain is DTGVSQNPRHKITKRGQNVTFRCDPISEHNRLYWYRQTLGQGPEFLTYFQNEAQLEKSRLLSDRFSAERPKGSFSTLEIQRTEQGDSAMYLCASSDDPGRLNEKLFFGSGTQLSVL.

This clonotype has just a few counts. CDR3 in amino acids: CASSVEWWQEGEAFF. The DNA of the CDR3 is TGTGCCAGCAGCGTAGAGTGGTGGCAGGAGGGTGAAGCTTTCTTT. The chain carries TRBV9 and TRBJ1-1; D gene ambiguous. Trimming left V 0 bases short and J 7 bases short, with 16 bases between. Germline V gene lookup returns CDR1 SGDLS and CDR2 YYNGEE. The CDR3 runs 15 residues.

J is TRBJ1-6 and V is TRBV6-5, with no clear D. The germline V and J ends were trimmed by 6 bases and 5 bases, with 14 bases remaining between them. The germline gives CDR1 MNHEY, CDR2 SVGAGI. The CDR3 totals 15 residues. CDR3 amino acids: CASRSGRGNNSPLHF. In DNA form, the CDR3 reads TGTGCCAGCAGGTCTGGTCGTGGGAATAATTCACCCCTCCACTTT.

This clonotype was counted many times. The V call is TRBV2, the J call TRBJ2-1; the match to TRBD2 covers 11 bases. The trim removed 10 bases at V and 7 bases at J, leaving 9 bases unmatched. There are 14 residues in the CDR3. The germline gives CDR1 SNHLY, CDR2 FYNNEI. The CDR3 DNA follows: TGTGCCATCCCCGGGACTAGCGGACGAAATGAGCAGTTCTTC. Its translation is CAIPGTSGRNEQFF.